Following are 7 T cell receptor beta chains from one sample sequenced in a study of T cells in Graves' hyperthyroidism and ophthalmopathy. Using RNA transcripts as the source, TCR beta CDR3 regions were amplified. HTBI primers were employed in a first-round RT-PCR of the TCR CDR3. MiXCR, applied by TCRdb to the multiplex PCR reads, yields one record per CDR3 protein. The sample has roughly 550,000 distinct CDR3 sequences; 15% to 20% are singletons. Sequenced material: blood. The source is a woman aged 25 to 45 with Graves' ophthalmopathy.

This clonotype occurred many times. A junction boundary mismatches the germline segment, possibly from a read error. The rearrangement joins TRBV30 to TRBJ1-5, with D unclear. This CDR3 comprises 13 residues. Germline V CDR1 and CDR2: GTSNPN, SVGIG (reference sequence). CDR3 residues: CAWSVEGNRPQHF. The CDR3 DNA reads as TGTGCCTGGAGTGTAGAAGGGAATCGGCCCCAGCATTTT.

V gene TRBV18 combines with J gene TRBJ2-3; a possible D gene is TRBD2 (6 bases). Germline CDR1 KGHSH, CDR2 LQKENI. Trimming cost V 1 base and J 2 bases, with 16 bases left between them. This CDR3 spans 17 amino acids. The CDR3 is CASSPRGRRRATDTQYF. The CDR3, as DNA: TGTGCCAGCTCACCACGCGGGCGTAGGAGGGCCACAGATACGCAGTATTTT.

The chain combines TRBV5-6 with TRBJ2-2; 13 bases line up with TRBD2. Trimming took 0 bases from V and 5 from J; bases not matched to a gene: 7. This CDR3 spans 18 amino acids. In germline, CDR1 is SGHDT, CDR2 YYEEEE. This CDR3 is CASSLVRGLAGDTGELFF. The CDR3 DNA follows: TGTGCCAGCAGCTTGGTGCGCGGACTAGCGGGAGATACCGGGGAGCTGTTTTTT.

This clonotype was detected a few times. The V call is TRBV4-1, the J call TRBJ2-3; tentatively, D is TRBD1 or TRBD2 (6 bases each). The germline CDR1 and CDR2 sequences are MGHRA and YSYEKL. Deletions cut 4 bases from V and 8 bases from J, with 19 bases between. CDR3 length equals 15 residues. DNA of the CDR3: TGCGCCAGCAGCCTACAGGGAGGTGGGGGAGGTACGCAGTATTTT. It is translated as CASSLQGGGGGTQYF.

This clonotype was seen repeatedly, ten times or more. This sequence joins TRBV6-1 and TRBJ2-3, with 8 positions matching TRBD1. The V gene end was trimmed by 7 bases and the J gene end by 4 bases; junction bases not matched to a gene: 10. Per germline, CDR1 MNHNS and CDR2 SASEGT. The CDR3 loop spans 15 amino acids. The CDR3 here is CASNPKGQGSDTQYF. The CDR3 DNA reads TGTGCCAGCAACCCGAAAGGACAGGGATCAGATACGCAGTATTTT.

This clonotype was detected many times. This sequence joins TRBV7-2 and TRBJ2-3; 9 bases are shared with TRBD2. V dropped 3 bases and J dropped 2; count of bases not matched to a gene: 12. The CDR3 covers 18 residues. Germline V CDR1 and CDR2: SGHTA, FQGNSA. The CDR3 region is CASSFAGGGLAFTDTQYF. CDR3 in DNA: TGTGCCAGCAGCTTTGCCGGGGGGGGACTAGCCTTCACAGATACGCAGTATTTT.

This clonotype was recorded at least ten times. The V call is TRBV7-8, the J call TRBJ2-2; a weak D match, TRBD2 (5 bases). The CDR3 has 13 amino acids. Germline lookup yields CDR1 SGHVS and CDR2 FQNEAQ. The germline V and J ends were trimmed by 2 bases and 8 bases, with 9 bases remaining between them. CDR3 in DNA: TGTGCCAGCAGCTTATACGGGGAAGGGGAGCTGTTTTTT. Translated: CASSLYGEGELFF.